The 18 T cell receptor beta chains below were found in one sample sequenced in a study of shared clonotypes between healthy human individuals. Repertoires were generated with immunoSEQ multiplex PCR, while TCRdb's copy carries only in-frame clones and drops some. The sample contains around 1.5 million clones, 98% of which appear only once. The sequenced sample was naive CD4+ T cells sorted from blood. The subset is: CD45RA+ positively selected. The receptors come from a man in his thirties or forties in good health.

V usage is TRBV6-5 and J usage is TRBJ1-1, with 7 bases fitting TRBD1. Germline loops: CDR1 MNHEY, CDR2 SVGAGI. This CDR3 comprises 13 residues. V lost 6 bases and J lost 6; bases outside the gene matches: 7. The CDR3 nucleotides are TGTGCCAGCAGCCGACAGGGACGGGCTGAAGCTTTCTTT. It codes for CASSRQGRAEAFF.

This clone was detected only once. This rearrangement joins TRBV6-5 to TRBJ1-2; D remains ambiguous. The V and J ends lost 0 bases and 6 bases respectively, with 11 bases between them. Germline assignment: CDR1 MNHEY and CDR2 SVGAGI. The CDR3 loop spans 14 amino acids. CDR3 coding DNA: TGTGCCAGCAGTTACTCGGTGCGGGGAGATGGCTACACCTTC. It codes for CASSYSVRGDGYTF.

Note on this clone: One end of the junction is discordant with germline, which a read error may explain. The gene calls are TRBV4-3 and TRBJ2-1; TRBD2 matches 7 bases. Germline V lookup: CDR1 LGHNA, CDR2 YSLEER. The CDR3 covers 13 residues. CDR3 in DNA: TGCGCCAGCAGCCAGCGGGACTACGATGAGCAGTTCTTC. Protein: CASSQRDYDEQFF.

The chain combines TRBV11-2 with TRBJ2-1, with unresolved D. The CDR3 is 12 residues long. Germline-derived CDR1 and CDR2 are SGHAT and FQNNGV. V lost 0 bases, J lost 10 bases, and 7 bases lay in between. CDR3 nucleotides: TGTGCCAGCAGCTTAGAAGGTAGCGAGCAGTTCTTC. Its protein product is CASSLEGSEQFF.

The chain recombines TRBV19 with TRBJ2-5, with a possible D match to TRBD1 (6 bases). This CDR3 has 15 residues. V gave up 5 bases and J gave up 2 bases, with 15 bases separating them. Germline V gene lookup returns CDR1 LNHDA and CDR2 SQIVND (reference sequence). The DNA of the CDR3 is TGTGCCAGTAGTTGGGCAGGGGAGAATCAAGAGACCCAGTACTTC. Translated: CASSWAGENQETQYF.

V usage is TRBV29-1 and J usage is TRBJ2-3, with a weak D call TRBD2 (6 bases). This CDR3 is 12 amino acids long. Trimming removed 6 bases at V and 8 bases at J, with 15 bases between. Germline V CDR1 and CDR2: SQVTM, ANQGSEA. The CDR3 loop is CSVPIAELTQYF. DNA for the CDR3: TGCAGCGTCCCTATAGCGGAGCTTACGCAGTATTTT.

This chain joins TRBV25-1 and TRBJ1-2; 9 nucleotides line up with TRBD1. Germline V gene data show CDR1 as MGHDK and CDR2 as SYGVNS. J lost 4 bases, V lost 4 bases, and 4 bases had no gene match. The CDR3 length is 14 residues. The CDR3 DNA reads as TGTGCCAGCAGTGGGACAGGGGCAACCTATGGCTACACCTTC. Protein: CASSGTGATYGYTF.

On this clone: Within the sample, other DNA sequences also encode this same CDR3. The V gene is TRBV30, the J gene TRBJ1-1; tentative D call: TRBD1 (5 bases). Trimming removed 0 bases at V and 1 base at J, with 9 bases between. This CDR3 spans 14 amino acids. Germline CDR1 GTSNPN, CDR2 SVGIG (reference sequence). The CDR3 region has the DNA TGTGCCTGGAGTGTACTTCAGGGGAACACTGAAGCTTTCTTT. It translates to CAWSVLQGNTEAFF. Full variable domain (missing parts from reference TRBV30 and TRBJ1-1): SQTIHQWPATLVQPVGSPLSLECTVEGTSNPNLYWYRQAAGRGLQLLFYSVGIGQISSEVPQNLSASRPQDRQFILSSKKLLLSDSGFYLCAWSVLQGNTEAFFGQGTRLTVV.

This chain uses TRBV5-1 with TRBJ1-1, with 9 bases identical to TRBD1. CDR1 is SGHRS, CDR2 YFSETQ, per germline. The V and J ends lost 2 bases and 2 bases, in that order; junction bases with no gene match: 7. The CDR3 is made up of 16 amino acids. CDR3 protein: CASSLTGGKGNTEAFF. The CDR3 region has the DNA TGCGCCAGCAGCTTAACAGGGGGCAAAGGTAACACTGAAGCTTTCTTT.

V is TRBV9 and J is TRBJ2-1; 9 bases fit TRBD2. CDR3 size: 16 residues. Trimming took 3 bases from V and 3 from J; bases not matched to a gene: 7. Germline CDR1 is SGDLS and CDR2 is YYNGEE. CDR3 sequence reads: CASSAQLAGDYNEQFF. The CDR3 bases are TGTGCCAGCAGCGCCCAACTAGCGGGCGACTACAATGAGCAGTTCTTC. The full variable domain, completed using reference TRBV9 and TRBJ2-1, is DSGVTQTPKHLITATGQRVTLRCSPRSGDLSVYWYQQSLDQGLQFLIQYYNGEERAKGNILERFSAQQFPDLHSELNLSSLELGDSALYFCASSAQLAGDYNEQFFGPGTRLTVL.

Worth noting for this clone: This sample also contains other DNA sequences that code for the same CDR3. The chain is built from TRBV5-5 and TRBJ2-1, with TRBD1 as a possible D gene (5 bases). The CDR3 totals 14 residues. Germline CDR1 is SGHKS and CDR2 is YYEKEE (reference sequence). Trimming removed 4 bases at V and 3 bases at J, with 11 bases between. CDR3 nucleotides: TGTGCCAGCAGCCCCGGCCAGGGCTACAATGAGCAGTTCTTC. Translating gives CASSPGQGYNEQFF.

This rearrangement joins TRBV5-4 to TRBJ2-3, with 13 bases identical to TRBD2. Germline assignment: CDR1 SGHNT and CDR2 YYREEE (reference sequence). V lost 4 bases to trimming and J lost 0 bases; unmatched junction nucleotides: 8. The length of the CDR3 is 18 residues. CDR3 residues: CASSTRLAGGSSTDTQYF. The CDR3 region has the DNA TGTGCCAGCAGCACTAGACTAGCGGGAGGTTCTAGCACAGATACGCAGTATTTT.

The rearrangement links TRBV6-5 to TRBJ2-5; D is unresolved. CDR3 length: 11 residues. V was clipped by 2 bases and J by 5 bases, with 3 bases between them. Per germline, CDR1 MNHEY and CDR2 SVGAGI. Here the CDR3 reads CASSYIETQYF. In nucleotides, the CDR3 is TGTGCCAGCAGTTACATCGAGACCCAGTACTTC.

This chain links TRBV6-5 with TRBJ1-1, with 7 bases that match TRBD1. This CDR3 region has 14 residues. Germline CDR1 is MNHEY and CDR2 is SVGAGI. Losses at the gene ends were 5 bases for V and 3 bases for J; bases not matched to a gene: 6. The CDR3 here is CASSPSGTDTEAFF. The CDR3 DNA is TGTGCCAGCAGTCCATCGGGGACAGACACTGAAGCTTTCTTT.

The rearrangement joins TRBV10-1 to TRBJ2-3, with 11 bases aligning to TRBD2. There are 14 residues in the CDR3. Germline trimming cut 6 bases from V and 6 bases from J; bases unmatched to any gene: 5. CDR1 and CDR2 (germline): WNHNN, SYGVQD (reference sequence). This chain's CDR3 is CASSLTSGTDTQYF. For the CDR3, the DNA is TGCGCCAGCAGCCTGACTAGCGGGACGGATACGCAGTATTTT.

In the case of this clone: At one boundary the junction diverges from the germline segment, which might be a read error. This sequence joins TRBV9 and TRBJ2-1; D unclear. This CDR3 has 11 residues. Germline CDR1 SGDLS, CDR2 YYNGEE. In DNA form, the CDR3 reads TGTGCCAGCAGCGGATACACTGAGCAGTTCTTC. It yields the protein CASSGYTEQFF.

This chain uses TRBV2 with TRBJ2-5, with TRBD1 identical over 8 bases. This CDR3 has 20 residues. Germline CDR1 is SNHLY and CDR2 is FYNNEI. The ends lost 4 bases at V and 2 bases at J; junction bases unmatched: 21. The CDR3 protein is CASSVQGDREHSKLQETQYF. Here the CDR3 DNA reads TGTGCCAGCAGTGTACAGGGGGACCGAGAGCATTCGAAACTTCAAGAGACCCAGTACTTC.

This sequence joins TRBV19 and TRBJ2-6; D is uncertain. The CDR3 totals 15 residues. Looked up from germline, CDR1 is LNHDA and CDR2 is SQIVND (reference sequence). Trimming removed 5 bases at V and 0 bases at J, with 8 bases between. CDR3 sequence (DNA): TGTGCCAGTAGTCCCCAGGTCTCTGGGGCCAACGTCCTGACTTTC. Residues: CASSPQVSGANVLTF.